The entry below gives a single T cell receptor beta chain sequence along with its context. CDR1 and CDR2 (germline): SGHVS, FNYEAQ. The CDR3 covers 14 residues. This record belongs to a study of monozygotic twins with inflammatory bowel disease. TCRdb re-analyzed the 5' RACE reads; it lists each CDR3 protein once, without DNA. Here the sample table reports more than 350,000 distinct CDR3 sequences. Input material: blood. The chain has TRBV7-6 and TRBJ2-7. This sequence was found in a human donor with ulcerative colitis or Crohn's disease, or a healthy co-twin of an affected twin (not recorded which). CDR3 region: CASSLKGGPYEQYF.